The 5 T cell receptor beta chains below all came from one sample that was sequenced in a study of T cells after yellow fever vaccination. TCRdb redid the calling of the 5' RACE reads with MiXCR, one entry per CDR3 protein. The sample lists some 240,000 distinct CDR3 sequences, under 3.5% seen once, with 2.5% to 3.5% in the top ten. The sequenced sample was CD4+ T cells sorted from PBMCs, obtained 10 days after the yellow fever booster vaccination. The receptors here all came from a man aged 18 to 30 who received the YFV17D yellow fever vaccine.

This clonotype showed up just a few times. The chain has TRBV5-1 and TRBJ1-2, with 7 positions matching TRBD1. Germline CDR1 reads SGHRS; CDR2 reads YFSETQ. There are 15 residues in the CDR3. Losses at the gene ends were 5 bases for V and 4 bases for J; bases not matched to a gene: 11. CDR3 bases: TGCGCCAGCAGACCGACAGGAGGGGGCCTCTATGGCTACACCTTC. Amino acids: CASRPTGGGLYGYTF.

This clonotype was observed many times. The V and J genes are TRBV5-6 and TRBJ1-5; no clear D. With 2 bases removed from V and 5 bases from J, the gap between germline ends came to 14 bases. CDR1 SGHDT and CDR2 YYEEEE come from the germline V gene. This CDR3 has 15 amino acids. CDR3 coding DNA: TGTGCCAGCAGCTTCTACTTTGGGCCGTATCAGCCCCAGCATTTT. Amino acid sequence: CASSFYFGPYQPQHF.

The gene calls are TRBV3-2 and TRBJ2-1. TRBV3-2 is a documented pseudogene. This CDR3 spans 14 amino acids. Here the CDR3 DNA reads TGTGCCAGCAGCCAAGACCGATCCTACAATGAGCAGTTCTTC. Protein: CASSQDRSYNEQFF.

This clonotype has just a few counts. The chain uses TRBV6-5 and TRBJ1-1; no reliable D call. Per germline, CDR1 MNHEY and CDR2 SVGAGI. This CDR3 contains 13 residues. Trimming cost V 6 bases and J 1 base, with 9 bases left between them. In DNA form, the CDR3 reads TGTGCCAGCAGGTTCCAAGAGAACACTGAAGCTTTCTTT. It codes for CASRFQENTEAFF.

This clonotype was recorded a few times. CDR3 nucleotides: TGTGCCAGCAGCCCTCCGGGGACCAGAAGAAACACCATATATTTT. Amino acid sequence: CASSPPGTRRNTIYF. The V call is TRBV7-2, the J call TRBJ1-3, with D tentatively TRBD1 (5 bases). This CDR3 contains 15 residues. Germline V gene sequence: CDR1 SGHTA, CDR2 FQGNSA. V was clipped by 5 bases and J by 5 bases, with 16 bases between them. Supplemented by reference TRBV7-2 and TRBJ1-3, the full variable domain reads GAGVSQSPSNKVTEKGKDVELRCDPISGHTALYWYRQSLGQGLEFLIYFQGNSAPDKSGLPSDRFSAERTGGSVSTLTIQRTQQEDSAVYLCASSPPGTRRNTIYFGEGSWLTVV.